This is a list of T cell receptor beta chains from one sample in a study of CD8+ T cells in alopecia areata. Assay used: immunoSEQ multiplex PCR; TCRdb lists only in-frame clones, some missing. The sample has some 150,000 clones; roughly 63% are singletons. The material was CD4+ T cells sorted from blood, obtained between weeks 55 and 65, from a patient treated with tofacitinib. These receptors all come from a human donor with alopecia areata. The CDR3 runs from the conserved cysteine through the conserved F or W. Fields, in order: V gene, clone size, J gene, D gene, CDR3 protein, CDR3 DNA. D genes are given only for firm matches. The size of a clone is reported for some rows only, either as once, few or many, or as a class for expanded clones.

TRBV7-2	-	TRBJ2-5	-	CASSAGAQETQYF	TGTGCCAGCAGCGCGGGGGCCCAAGAGACCCAGTACTTC
TRBV29-1	-	TRBJ1-1	-	CSVEWSIGNTEAFF	TGCAGCGTTGAGTGGTCCATCGGTAACACTGAAGCTTTCTTT
TRBV29-1	-	TRBJ2-1	TRBD1	CSVDEQGVHNEQFF	TGCAGCGTTGATGAACAGGGGGTCCACAATGAGCAGTTCTTC
TRBV6-5	few	TRBJ2-5	-	CASTKSQGSTTQYF	TGTGCCAGCACCAAAAGTCAGGGCAGCACGACCCAGTACTTC
TRBV19	-	TRBJ1-5	-	CASSPQSYQPQHF	TGTGCCAGTAGTCCCCAATCGTATCAGCCCCAGCATTTT
TRBV18	-	TRBJ1-2	TRBD1	CASSPHRGYGYTF	TGTGCCAGCTCACCACACAGGGGCTATGGCTACACCTTC
TRBV7-8	few	TRBJ2-7	-	CASSLTYEQYF	TGTGCCAGCAGCTTAACCTACGAGCAGTACTTC
TRBV19	-	TRBJ2-7	-	CASSPGTRTYEQYF	TGTGCCAGTAGTCCAGGGACACGGACCTACGAGCAGTACTTC
TRBV9	-	TRBJ1-6	-	CASSEGGLNSPLHF	TGTGCCAGCAGCGAGGGGGGCCTCAATTCACCCCTCCACTTT
TRBV6-6	-	TRBJ1-4	TRBD1	CASSYSIRGLFEKLFF	TGTGCCAGCAGTTACTCCATCAGGGGGTTATTTGAAAAACTGTTTTTT
TRBV9	-	TRBJ2-1	TRBD2	CASKERETTGNEQFF	TGTGCCAGCAAGGAGCGGGAGACTACAGGTAATGAGCAGTTCTTC
TRBV29-1	-	TRBJ1-2	-	CSVRQKSNYGYTF	TGCAGCGTCCGACAGAAGTCGAACTATGGCTACACCTTC
TRBV29-1	-	TRBJ2-2	-	CSVGSGGTGELFF	TGCAGCGTGGGGTCCGGCGGCACCGGGGAGCTGTTTTTT
TRBV18	-	TRBJ1-5	TRBD1	CASSRQQGVDQPQHF	TGTGCCAGCTCACGCCAACAGGGGGTGGATCAGCCCCAGCATTTT
TRBV25-1	-	TRBJ2-4	TRBD2	CASSPGVGGGAVTNIQYF	TGTGCCAGCAGCCCCGGAGTGGGCGGGGGGGCCGTGACGAACATTCAGTACTTC
TRBV5-1	-	TRBJ2-7	-	CASSPPEADPYEQYF	TGCGCCAGCAGCCCCCCAGAAGCCGACCCCTACGAGCAGTACTTC
TRBV6-1	-	TRBJ1-2	-	CASRITGGYTF	TGTGCCAGCAGAATAACAGGTGGCTACACCTTC
TRBV15	-	TRBJ1-6	TRBD1	CATSPRTGLSPLHF	TGTGCCACCAGCCCCCGGACAGGGCTATCGCCCCTCCACTTT
TRBV25-1	-	TRBJ2-3	TRBD2	CASSELAGITDTQYF	TGTGCCAGCAGTGAACTAGCGGGGATAACAGATACGCAGTATTTT
TRBV15	-	TRBJ2-7	-	CATSRDTKSYEQYF	TGTGCCACCAGCAGAGACACAAAATCCTACGAGCAGTACTTC
TRBV5-6	-	TRBJ1-2	-	CASSLVMKGGYTF	TGTGCCAGCAGCCTGGTCATGAAGGGGGGCTACACCTTC
TRBV27	-	TRBJ1-1	TRBD1	CASSDQGVRDTEAFF	TGTGCCAGCAGTGACCAGGGGGTTAGGGACACTGAAGCTTTCTTT
TRBV29-1	-	TRBJ2-2	-	CSVGGTLDTGELFF	TGCAGCGTTGGGGGGACATTGGACACCGGGGAGCTGTTTTTT
TRBV5-6	-	TRBJ2-4	TRBD2	CASSFGTSERGYF	TGTGCCAGCAGCTTCGGAACTTCAGAGCGGGGGTACTTC
TRBV7-3	-	TRBJ1-2	TRBD1	CASSSTGRRGYTF	TGTGCCAGCAGCTCGACAGGGAGGCGAGGCTACACCTTC
TRBV5-6	-	TRBJ2-4	-	CASSVTRGNIQYF	TGTGCCAGCAGCGTTACCAGGGGAAACATTCAGTACTTC
TRBV5-6	-	TRBJ2-6	-	CASSLGSSGANVLTF	TGTGCCAGCAGCTTGGGGAGCTCTGGGGCCAACGTCCTGACTTTC
TRBV29-1	-	TRBJ1-1	TRBD1	CSAAGQGNAEAFF	TGCAGCGCCGCAGGACAGGGGAACGCTGAAGCTTTCTTT
TRBV30	-	TRBJ2-7	TRBD1	CALGQGSYEQYF	TGTGCCTTAGGACAGGGAAGCTACGAGCAGTACTTC
TRBV4-1	few	TRBJ1-5	-	CASSQDPSFYSNQPQHF	TGCGCCAGCAGCCAAGATCCCAGTTTCTATAGCAATCAGCCCCAGCATTTT
TRBV30	-	TRBJ1-1	-	CAWNARAEAFF	TGTGCCTGGAACGCGCGGGCCGAAGCTTTCTTT
TRBV5-6	-	TRBJ1-6	-	CASSPVRKQGNYSPLHF	TGTGCCAGCAGCCCAGTAAGGAAACAGGGAAATTATTCACCCCTCCACTTT
TRBV10-3	few	TRBJ1-5	-	CAISESGNQPQHF	TGTGCCATCAGTGAAAGTGGGAATCAGCCCCAGCATTTT
TRBV29-1	-	TRBJ2-5	-	CSVRGKLQETQYF	TGCAGCGTTCGTGGCAAACTCCAAGAGACCCAGTACTTC
TRBV2	-	TRBJ2-6	-	CASSVGVSGANVLTF	TGTGCCAGCAGTGTTGGGGTCTCTGGGGCCAACGTCCTGACTTTC
TRBV7-2	-	TRBJ2-7	TRBD1	CASSSQTGWYEQYF	TGTGCCAGCAGCTCCCAGACAGGGTGGTACGAGCAGTACTTC
TRBV2	-	TRBJ2-4	-	CASSTQNIQYF	TGTGCCAGCAGTACTCAAAACATTCAGTACTTC
TRBV15	-	TRBJ1-2	TRBD1	CATSRDHRGPFGGYTF	TGTGCCACCAGCAGAGATCACAGGGGGCCGTTCGGTGGCTACACCTTC
TRBV30	-	TRBJ2-7	TRBD1	CAWVRGRWEQYF	TGTGCCTGGGTGAGGGGGCGCTGGGAGCAGTACTTC
TRBV19	-	TRBJ2-3	-	CASSIGGRGYTDTQYF	TGTGCCAGTAGTATAGGTGGCAGGGGTTACACAGATACGCAGTATTTT
TRBV7-2	once	TRBJ1-2	-	CASSERWWGYTF	TGTGCCAGCAGCGAGAGGTGGTGGGGCTACACCTTC
TRBV11-1	-	TRBJ2-4	-	CASSLVAKNIQYF	TGTGCCAGCAGCTTAGTGGCCAAAAACATTCAGTACTTC
TRBV7-9	-	TRBJ2-7	-	CASSPDRITYEQYF	TGTGCCAGCAGCCCAGACAGGATTACCTACGAGCAGTACTTC
TRBV27	-	TRBJ2-3	-	CASSSAGRADTQYF	TGTGCCAGCAGTTCGGCGGGGCGAGCCGATACGCAGTATTTT
TRBV29-1	-	TRBJ1-1	-	CSVLSRTTWDTEAFF	TGCAGCGTTCTCTCGAGGACTACTTGGGACACTGAAGCTTTCTTT
TRBV6-1	-	TRBJ2-3	-	CASSGTRSTDTQYF	TGTGCCAGCAGTGGGACTCGGTCCACAGATACGCAGTATTTT
TRBV29-1	-	TRBJ2-2	TRBD1	CSANRGEGGELFF	TGCAGCGCCAACAGGGGCGAGGGCGGGGAGCTGTTTTTT
TRBV4-1	-	TRBJ2-1	-	CASSPVGRSSYNEQFF	TGCGCCAGCAGCCCAGTGGGGAGATCGTCCTACAATGAGCAGTTCTTC
TRBV4-1	-	TRBJ1-2	TRBD1	CASGSGTGMFTNGYTF	TGCGCCAGCGGATCCGGGACAGGGATGTTTACTAATGGCTACACCTTC
TRBV7-9	-	TRBJ1-2	TRBD1	CASSYQQGTNYGYTF	TGTGCCAGCAGCTACCAACAGGGGACCAATTATGGCTACACCTTC